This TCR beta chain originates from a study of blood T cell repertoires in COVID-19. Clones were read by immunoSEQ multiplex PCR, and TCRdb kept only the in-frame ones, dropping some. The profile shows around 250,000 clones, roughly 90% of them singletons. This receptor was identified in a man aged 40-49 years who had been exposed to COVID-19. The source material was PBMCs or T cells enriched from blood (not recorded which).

The CDR3 protein is CASSSPGGSYEQYF. In nucleotides, the CDR3 is TGTGCCAGCAGCTCCCCTGGCGGTTCCTACGAGCAGTACTTC. V is TRBV7-9 and J is TRBJ2-7, with D uncertain. Germline CDR1 SEHNR, CDR2 FQNEAQ (reference sequence). The length of the CDR3 is 14 residues. V was pared by 4 bases and J by 1 base, with 11 bases between. The full variable domain, its missing parts supplied by reference TRBV7-9 and TRBJ2-7, is DTGVSQNPRHKITKRGQNVTFRCDPISEHNRLYWYRQTLGQGPEFLTYFQNEAQLEKSRLLSDRFSAERPKGSFSTLEIQRTEQGDSAMYLCASSSPGGSYEQYFGPGTRLTVT.